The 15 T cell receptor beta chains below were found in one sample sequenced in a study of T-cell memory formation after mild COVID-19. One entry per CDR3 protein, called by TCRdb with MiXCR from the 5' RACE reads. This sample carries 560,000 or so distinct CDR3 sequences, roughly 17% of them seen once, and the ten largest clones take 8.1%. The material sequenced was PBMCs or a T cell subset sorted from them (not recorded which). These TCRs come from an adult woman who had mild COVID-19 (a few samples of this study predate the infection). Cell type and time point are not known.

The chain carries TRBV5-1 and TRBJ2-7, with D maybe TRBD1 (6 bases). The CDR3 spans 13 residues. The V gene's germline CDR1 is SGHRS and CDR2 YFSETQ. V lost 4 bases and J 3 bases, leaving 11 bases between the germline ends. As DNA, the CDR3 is TGCGCCAGCAGCCCGTCAGGGGTCTACGAGCAGTACGTC. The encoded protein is CASSPSGVYEQYV.

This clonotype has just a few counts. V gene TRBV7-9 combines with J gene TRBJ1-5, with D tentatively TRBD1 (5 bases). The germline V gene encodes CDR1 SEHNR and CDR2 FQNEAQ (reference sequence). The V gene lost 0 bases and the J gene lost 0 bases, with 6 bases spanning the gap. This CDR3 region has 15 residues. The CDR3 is CASSLAGASNQPQHF. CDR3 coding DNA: TGTGCCAGCAGCTTAGCAGGGGCTAGCAATCAGCCCCAGCATTTT.

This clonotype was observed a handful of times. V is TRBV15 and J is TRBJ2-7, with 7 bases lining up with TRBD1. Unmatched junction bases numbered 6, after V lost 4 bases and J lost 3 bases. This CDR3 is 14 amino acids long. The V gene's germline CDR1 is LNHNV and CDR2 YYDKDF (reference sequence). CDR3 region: CATSKIGTVYEQYF. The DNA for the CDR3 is TGTGCCACCAGCAAAATTGGGACAGTCTACGAGCAGTACTTC.

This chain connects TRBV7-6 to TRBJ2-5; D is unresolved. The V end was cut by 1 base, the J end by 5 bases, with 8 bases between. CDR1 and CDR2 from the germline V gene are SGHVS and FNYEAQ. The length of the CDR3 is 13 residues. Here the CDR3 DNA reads TGTGCCAGCAGCTTAGTAGTCGGTGAGACCCAGTACTTC. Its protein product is CASSLVVGETQYF. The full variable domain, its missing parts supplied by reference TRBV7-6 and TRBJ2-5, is GAGVSQSPRYKVTKRGQDVALRCDPISGHVSLYWYRQALGQGPEFLTYFNYEAQQDKSGLPNDRFSAERPEGSISTLTIQRTEQRDSAMYRCASSLVVGETQYFGPGTRLLVL.

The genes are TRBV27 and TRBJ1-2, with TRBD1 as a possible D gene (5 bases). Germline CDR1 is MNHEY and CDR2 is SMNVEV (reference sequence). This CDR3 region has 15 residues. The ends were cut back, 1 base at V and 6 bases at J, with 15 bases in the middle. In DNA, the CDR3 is TGTGCCAGCAGTTTATTGTCAGGGATTGGAAATGGCTACACCTTC. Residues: CASSLLSGIGNGYTF.

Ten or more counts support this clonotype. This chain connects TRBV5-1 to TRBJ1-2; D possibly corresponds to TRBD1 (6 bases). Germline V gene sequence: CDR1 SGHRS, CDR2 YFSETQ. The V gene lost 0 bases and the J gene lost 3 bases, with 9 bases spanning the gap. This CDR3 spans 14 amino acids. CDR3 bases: TGCGCCAGCAGCTTGGACAGGGCCGACTATGGCTACACCTTC. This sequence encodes CASSLDRADYGYTF.

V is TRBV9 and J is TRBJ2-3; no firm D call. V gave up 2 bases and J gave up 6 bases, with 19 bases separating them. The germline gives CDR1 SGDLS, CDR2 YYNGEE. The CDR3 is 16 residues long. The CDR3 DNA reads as TGTGCCAGCAGCGTCCACGGTACAAGAGCTATTGATACGCAGTATTTT. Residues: CASSVHGTRAIDTQYF. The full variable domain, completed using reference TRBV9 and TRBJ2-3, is DSGVTQTPKHLITATGQRVTLRCSPRSGDLSVYWYQQSLDQGLQFLIQYYNGEERAKGNILERFSAQQFPDLHSELNLSSLELGDSALYFCASSVHGTRAIDTQYFGPGTRLTVL.

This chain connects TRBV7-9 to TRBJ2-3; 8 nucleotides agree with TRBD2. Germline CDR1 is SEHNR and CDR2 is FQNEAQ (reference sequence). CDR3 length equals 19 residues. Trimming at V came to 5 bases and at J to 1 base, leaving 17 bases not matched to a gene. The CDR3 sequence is CASSTTRIGRGGGTDTQYF. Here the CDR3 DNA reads TGTGCCAGCAGCACCACTAGGATCGGGAGGGGGGGCGGCACAGATACGCAGTATTTT.

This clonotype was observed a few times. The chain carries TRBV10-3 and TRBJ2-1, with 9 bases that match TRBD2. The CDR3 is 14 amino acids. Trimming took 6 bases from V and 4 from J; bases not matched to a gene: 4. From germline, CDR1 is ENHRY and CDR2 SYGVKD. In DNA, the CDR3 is TGTGCCATCAGCAGGACTAGCGCATACAATGAGCAGTTCTTC. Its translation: CAISRTSAYNEQFF.

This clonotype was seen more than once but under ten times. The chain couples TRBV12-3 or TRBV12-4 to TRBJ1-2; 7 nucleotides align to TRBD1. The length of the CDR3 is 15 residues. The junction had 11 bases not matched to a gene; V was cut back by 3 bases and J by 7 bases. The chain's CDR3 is CASSLEAGGRCGYTF. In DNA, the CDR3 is TGTGCCAGCAGTTTGGAGGCAGGGGGACGGTGTGGCTACACCTTC.

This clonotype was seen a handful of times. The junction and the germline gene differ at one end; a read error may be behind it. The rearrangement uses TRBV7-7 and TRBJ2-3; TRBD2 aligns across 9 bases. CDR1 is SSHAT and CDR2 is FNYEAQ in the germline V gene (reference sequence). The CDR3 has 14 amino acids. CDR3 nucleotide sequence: TGTGCTAGCAGCTACAGCGGGGGGTCGGATACGCAGTATTTT. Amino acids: CASSYSGGSDTQYF.

CDR3 residues: CASSKGGLVITQETQYF. The CDR3 DNA follows: TGTGCCAGCAGCAAGGGGGGACTAGTGATTACCCAAGAGACCCAGTACTTC. This chain joins TRBV21-1 and TRBJ2-5; TRBD2 is the table's D call and was not checked against the DNA. TRBV21-1 is given as a pseudogene. The CDR3 sequence is 17 residues long.

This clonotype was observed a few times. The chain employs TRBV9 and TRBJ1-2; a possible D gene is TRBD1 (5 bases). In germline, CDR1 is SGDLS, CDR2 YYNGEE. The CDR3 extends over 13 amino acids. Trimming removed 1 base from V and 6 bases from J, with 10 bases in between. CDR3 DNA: TGTGCCAGCAGCGTAAGCAGGGAAGATGGCTACACCTTC. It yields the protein CASSVSREDGYTF.

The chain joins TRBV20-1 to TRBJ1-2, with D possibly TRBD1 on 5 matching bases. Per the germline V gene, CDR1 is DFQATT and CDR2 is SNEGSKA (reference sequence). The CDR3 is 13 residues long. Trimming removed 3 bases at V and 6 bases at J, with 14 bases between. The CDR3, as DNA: TGCAGTGCTAGGGGACTCACGAGGGATGGCTACACCTTC. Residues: CSARGLTRDGYTF.

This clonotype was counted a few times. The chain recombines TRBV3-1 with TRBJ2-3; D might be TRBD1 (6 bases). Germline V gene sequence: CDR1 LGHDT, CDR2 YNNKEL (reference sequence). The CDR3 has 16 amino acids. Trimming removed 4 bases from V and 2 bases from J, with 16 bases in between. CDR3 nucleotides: TGTGCCAGCAGCCCAAACAGGGATCTCTACACAGATACGCAGTATTTT. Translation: CASSPNRDLYTDTQYF.